This TCR beta chain appears in the sequencing data of a study of T cell responses to AZD1222 COVID-19 vaccine (dated by TCRdb to the early 2020s). Background on the whole study: AZD1222 recipients with second doses at about 4 weeks or about 12 weeks were pooled, because spike-specific TCR depth and breadth did not differ between schedules. TCR sequencing was performed for roughly 240 trial participants, of whom about 210 were given two doses of AZD1222 and some 26 were given two doses of MenACWY control vaccine. Enrollment into the trials was organized by age into subgroups of 18-55, 56-69 and 70-plus years, and those subgroups contained 148, 28 and 57 TCR-sequenced participants, respectively.

CDR3 length: 14 amino acids, cysteine to phenylalanine. Of the read, only the CDR3 DNA is kept; its 42 bases are in frame from base 1. The germline V gene gives CDR1 as SGHRS and CDR2 as YFSETQ. V sheds 5 bases and J sheds 1 base, leaving 10 bases between their ends. About this clone itself: Its target antigen remains unknown. One base away there is no much larger clone; base qualities are not given.

The time point label, read with the paper, signifies: baseline before first vaccination. Samples from vaccinated people were obtained from the UK trials COV001 and COV002, which included a single-blind randomized controlled phase 2/3 trial of AZD1222 (ChAdOx1 nCoV-19) in healthy adults. For TCRbeta chain sequencing, PBMC samples from trial participants were taken at day 0 and at day 28 after the second dose. The CDR3 regions of human TCRbeta chains were analyzed by immunosequencing. From the authors' description of their analysis: Repertoire TCRs were matched against a reference library of SARS-CoV-2-specific TCRs generated with the MIRA antigen-specificity platform. Breadth was defined as the fraction of unique TCRs that were SARS-CoV-2-associated, and depth was defined as the fraction of total T cells that were SARS-CoV-2-associated. Using the MIRA data, each spike-specific TCR was mapped to the spike region that the TCR reacts to and placed in a CD4 or CD8 class. Log10-transformed breadth and depth values were compared by one-way ANOVA with Sidak's multiple comparisons tests. Drawn from immuneACCESS, this table holds only the in-frame rearrangements with V and J called that TCRdb kept. Clones are partly lost; checked studies trace under half to an unresolved V gene and leave the rest unexplained. V and J calls and clone size come straight from that table; D and trimming were deduced from the DNA. The sample contains 100,000 to 150,000 clones, around 90% of them found a single time. The ten largest clones capture approximately 1.5% of the sample.

Here is what the overall study found, with its caveats: In the small 56-69-year group, the increase in depth fell short of significance, most likely because of low power. Conclusions about previously exposed vaccinees are limited because only a handful of AZD1222 recipients were SARS-CoV-2 seropositive at baseline. Because no day 14 peak-response samples were available, the repertoires could be characterized only after the peak T cell response. Reportedly, close to half of the unique spike-specific TCRs recognized epitopes lying outside the regions that are mutated in the B.1.351 and B.1.1.7 variants. A significant rise in spike-specific TCR breadth and depth was observed after two AZD1222 doses relative to day 0 and relative to MenACWY recipients. Most participants were white British and females outnumbered males, and the authors suggested that clonal diversity may have been underestimated. CD4 TCRs associated with the vaccine covered the entire spike protein, and the dominant responses were in regions 160-218 and 743-854.

The rearranged segments are TRBV5-1 and TRBJ1-3; a tentative D match to TRBD1 spans 5 bases. This sample comprised peripheral blood, obtained on day 0 of AZD1222 vaccination. The clonotype comes from an adult in good health. The sequence in DNA is TGCGCCAGCAGTACCGGGGGATCTGGAAACACCATATATTTT. The encoded protein is CASSTGGSGNTIYF. With the rest looked up from the reference TRBV5-1 and TRBJ1-3 genes rather than sequenced, the full variable domain is KAGVTQTPRYLIKTRGQQVTLSCSPISGHRSVSWYQQTPGQGLQFLFEYFSETQRNKGNFPGRFSGRQFSNSRSEMNVSTLELGDSALYLCASSTGGSGNTIYFGEGSWLTVV.